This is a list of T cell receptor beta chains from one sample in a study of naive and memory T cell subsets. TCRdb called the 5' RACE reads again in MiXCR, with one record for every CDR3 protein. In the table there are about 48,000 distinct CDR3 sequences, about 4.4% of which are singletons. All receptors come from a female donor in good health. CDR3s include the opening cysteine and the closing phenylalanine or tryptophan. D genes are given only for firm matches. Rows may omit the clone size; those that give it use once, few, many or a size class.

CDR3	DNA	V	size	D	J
CASSQDASSYNEQFF	TGCGCCAGCAGCCAAGATGCCTCTTCCTACAATGAGCAGTTCTTC	TRBV4-1	NA	NA	TRBJ2-1
CASSPQREGPTDTQYF	TGTGCCAGCAGCCCACAGCGGGAGGGCCCCACAGATACGCAGTATTTT	TRBV11-2	many	TRBD2	TRBJ2-3
CSARGNRESYEQYF	TGCAGTGCTAGAGGCAACAGGGAGTCCTACGAGCAGTACTTC	TRBV20-1	many	NA	TRBJ2-7
CASSFRAGGWNEQFF	TGTGCCAGCAGTTTCAGGGCGGGAGGCTGGAATGAGCAGTTCTTC	TRBV28	many	TRBD2	TRBJ2-1
CSARPQEQYF	TGCAGTGCTAGACCCCAGGAGCAGTACTTC	TRBV20-1	many	NA	TRBJ2-7
CASSFGLAGRETQYF	TGTGCCAGCAGCTTCGGACTAGCGGGAAGGGAGACCCAGTACTTC	TRBV7-9	many	TRBD2	TRBJ2-5
CSASKNRGPYEQYF	TGCAGTGCTAGCAAAAATAGGGGCCCCTACGAGCAGTACTTC	TRBV20-1	many	NA	TRBJ2-7
CSAPRTGGCDQPQHF	TGCAGTGCTCCCAGGACAGGGGGCTGTGATCAGCCCCAGCATTTT	TRBV20-1	many	TRBD1	TRBJ1-5
CASSVVVFRGRVAKVGSPLHF	TGTGCCAGCAGCGTAGTGGTCTTCCGGGGAAGGGTCGCAAAGGTGGGCTCACCCCTCCACTTT	TRBV9	many	NA	TRBJ1-6
CSVRLAGNTGELFF	TGCAGCGTTCGACTAGCGGGCAACACCGGGGAGCTGTTTTTT	TRBV29-1	many	TRBD2	TRBJ2-2
CASSYLVGAEAFF	TGTGCCAGCAGTTACCTGGTAGGCGCTGAAGCTTTCTTT	TRBV6-2/TRBV6-3	many	NA	TRBJ1-1
CASSYQGQISGNTIYF	TGTGCCAGCAGCTACCAGGGACAGATCTCTGGAAACACCATATATTTT	TRBV7-2	many	TRBD1	TRBJ1-3
CASSLGLAGRNTGELFF	TGCGCCAGCAGCTTGGGACTAGCGGGTCGAAACACCGGGGAGCTGTTTTTT	TRBV5-1	many	TRBD2	TRBJ2-2
CAISESTRADTQYF	TGTGCCATCAGTGAGTCGACTCGGGCGGATACGCAGTATTTT	TRBV10-3	NA	NA	TRBJ2-3
CASSQDWAGGYEQYF	TGCGCCAGCAGCCAAGATTGGGCAGGGGGCTACGAGCAGTACTTC	TRBV4-3	many	TRBD1	TRBJ2-7
CASRWVSPSSYEQYF	TGTGCCAGCCGTTGGGTGAGCCCCAGCTCCTACGAGCAGTACTTC	TRBV28	many	NA	TRBJ2-7
CASRVLRDRGSHTQYF	TGTGCCAGCAGGGTCTTGAGGGACAGGGGGTCCCATACGCAGTATTTT	TRBV4-2	many	TRBD1	TRBJ2-3
CSVDLGSGETQYF	TGCAGCGTTGATCTTGGTTCGGGAGAGACCCAGTACTTC	TRBV29-1	NA	NA	TRBJ2-5